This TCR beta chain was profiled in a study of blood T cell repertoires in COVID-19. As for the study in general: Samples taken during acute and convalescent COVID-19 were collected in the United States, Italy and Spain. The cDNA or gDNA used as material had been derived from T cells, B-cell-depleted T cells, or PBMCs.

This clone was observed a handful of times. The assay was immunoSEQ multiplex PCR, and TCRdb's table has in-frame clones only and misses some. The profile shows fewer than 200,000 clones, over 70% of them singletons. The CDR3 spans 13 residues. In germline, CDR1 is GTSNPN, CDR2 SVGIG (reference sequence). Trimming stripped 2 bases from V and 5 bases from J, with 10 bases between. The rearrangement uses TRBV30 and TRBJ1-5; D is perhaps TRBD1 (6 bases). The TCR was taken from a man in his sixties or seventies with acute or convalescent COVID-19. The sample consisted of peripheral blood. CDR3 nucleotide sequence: TGTGCCTGGAGTAAGGGGGGGGATCAGCCCCAGCATTTT. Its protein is CAWSKGGDQPQHF.